This T cell receptor beta chain was identified during a study of control samples from healthy donors and cancer patients. The V gene's germline CDR1 is SGHRS and CDR2 YFSETQ. The CDR3 runs to 16 residues. Trimming took 3 bases from V and 0 from J, leaving 13 bases between them. Profiling relied on immunoSEQ multiplex PCR, and the TCRdb table lists in-frame clones only, not all of them. Of about 40,000 clones in the sample, about 90% are singletons; the top ten hold about 9.4%. The sequencing input was PBMCs. This TCR was recovered from a woman aged 55-70 years with lung cancer. The chain couples TRBV5-1 to TRBJ1-3; D is uncertain. Here the CDR3 DNA reads TGCGCCAGCAGCTACGCAGCTGATTTCTCTGGAAACACCATATATTTT. Translated, it gives CASSYAADFSGNTIYF.